This is a list of T cell receptor beta chains from one sample in a study of identical twins. Using its own MiXCR run on the 5' RACE reads, TCRdb lists one record per CDR3 protein. The sample contains some 250,000 distinct CDR3 sequences, approximately 7.1% of which appear only once. These records were also assigned to another study, of T cells expressing NK-cell markers.

Sequenced input: CD8+ T cells sorted from blood. These TCRs come from a woman under 30 in good health. CDR3s include the opening cysteine and the closing phenylalanine or tryptophan. Each record gives: CDR3 length, J gene, V gene, CDR3 protein.

cdr3_length: 13
j_call: TRBJ2-5
v_call: TRBV11-2
cdr3_aa: CASSRISGETQYF

cdr3_length: 12
j_call: TRBJ2-1
v_call: TRBV20-1
cdr3_aa: CSASGGGNEQFF

cdr3_length: 18
j_call: TRBJ2-1
v_call: TRBV12-3/TRBV12-4
cdr3_aa: CAFSLAGLAGASHNEQFF

cdr3_length: 17
j_call: TRBJ2-7
v_call: TRBV6-1
cdr3_aa: CASSQRPGTGSSYEQYF

cdr3_length: 15
j_call: TRBJ2-7
v_call: TRBV20-1
cdr3_aa: CSARGPSSASYEQYF

cdr3_length: 15
j_call: TRBJ2-3
v_call: TRBV20-1
cdr3_aa: CSARQGYISTDTQYF

cdr3_length: 12
j_call: TRBJ1-1
v_call: TRBV13
cdr3_aa: CASSSGQGQAFF

cdr3_length: 14
j_call: TRBJ2-5
v_call: TRBV20-1
cdr3_aa: CSALRDFLRETQYF

cdr3_length: 13
j_call: TRBJ2-7
v_call: TRBV7-6
cdr3_aa: CASSRDGYYEQYF

cdr3_length: 16
j_call: TRBJ1-2
v_call: TRBV3-1
cdr3_aa: CASSQMEDGANYGYTF

cdr3_length: 15
j_call: TRBJ2-2
v_call: TRBV20-1
cdr3_aa: CSAQTGTSDTGELFF

cdr3_length: 14
j_call: TRBJ2-7
v_call: TRBV9
cdr3_aa: CASSVAGVTYEQYF

cdr3_length: 12
j_call: TRBJ2-5
v_call: TRBV29-1
cdr3_aa: CSVGAVQETQYF

cdr3_length: 19
j_call: TRBJ2-6
v_call: TRBV7-9
cdr3_aa: CASSRRSSGQSSGANVLTF

cdr3_length: 13
j_call: TRBJ2-1
v_call: TRBV20-1
cdr3_aa: CSASILGHNEQFF

cdr3_length: 17
j_call: TRBJ2-3
v_call: TRBV25-1
cdr3_aa: CASSGPRDRGQADTQYF

cdr3_length: 15
j_call: TRBJ2-7
v_call: TRBV9
cdr3_aa: CASSPALVGSYEQYF

cdr3_length: 13
j_call: TRBJ1-1
v_call: TRBV11-3
cdr3_aa: CASRPPGAAEAFF

cdr3_length: 15
j_call: TRBJ2-7
v_call: TRBV11-2
cdr3_aa: CASSLTYQATYEQYF

cdr3_length: 16
j_call: TRBJ1-3
v_call: TRBV7-8
cdr3_aa: CASSPPVSSSGNTIYF

cdr3_length: 11
j_call: TRBJ2-1
v_call: TRBV20-1
cdr3_aa: CSAHRDNEQFF

cdr3_length: 15
j_call: TRBJ2-7
v_call: TRBV6-5
cdr3_aa: CASSYDTRSSYEQYF

cdr3_length: 14
j_call: TRBJ2-7
v_call: TRBV7-8
cdr3_aa: CASSSSSTNYEQYF

cdr3_length: 12
j_call: TRBJ2-3
v_call: TRBV12-3/TRBV12-4
cdr3_aa: CAGGQGAYTQYF

cdr3_length: 14
j_call: TRBJ2-7
v_call: TRBV5-6
cdr3_aa: CASSLDLTSYEQYF

cdr3_length: 14
j_call: TRBJ2-2
v_call: TRBV18
cdr3_aa: CASSPLAGTGELFF

cdr3_length: 13
j_call: TRBJ2-2
v_call: TRBV30
cdr3_aa: CAWSVLNTGELFF

cdr3_length: 12
j_call: TRBJ1-2
v_call: TRBV20-1
cdr3_aa: CSAPDRNYGYTF

cdr3_length: 15
j_call: TRBJ2-1
v_call: TRBV12-3/TRBV12-4
cdr3_aa: CASSFGLAGSNEQFF